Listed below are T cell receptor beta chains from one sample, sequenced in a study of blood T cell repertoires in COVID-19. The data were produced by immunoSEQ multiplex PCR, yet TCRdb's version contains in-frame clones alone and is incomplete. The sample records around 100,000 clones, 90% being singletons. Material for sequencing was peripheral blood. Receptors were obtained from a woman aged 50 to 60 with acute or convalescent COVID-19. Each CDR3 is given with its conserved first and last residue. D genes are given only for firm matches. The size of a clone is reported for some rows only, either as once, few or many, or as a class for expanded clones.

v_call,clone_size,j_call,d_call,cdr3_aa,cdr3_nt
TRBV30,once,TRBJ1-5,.,CAWSVGQPGQPQHF,TGTGCCTGGAGTGTGGGACAACCCGGGCAGCCCCAGCATTTT
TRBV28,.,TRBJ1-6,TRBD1,CASTLFTHRGAPLHF,TGTGCCAGCACCCTATTCACTCACAGGGGGGCACCCCTCCACTTT
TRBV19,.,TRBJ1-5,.,CASSIQGGRNQPQHF,TGTGCCAGTAGCATCCAGGGAGGGCGCAATCAGCCCCAGCATTTT
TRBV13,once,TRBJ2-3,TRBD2,CASSSSGRDTDTQYF,TGTGCCAGCAGCTCTAGCGGGAGGGACACAGATACGCAGTATTTT
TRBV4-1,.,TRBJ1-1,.,CASSQDPYLQGRNTEAFF,TGCGCCAGCAGCCAAGATCCTTATCTGCAGGGTAGGAACACTGAAGCTTTCTTT
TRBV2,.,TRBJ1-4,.,CARQEPNEKLFF,TGTGCCAGACAAGAACCTAATGAAAAACTGTTTTTT
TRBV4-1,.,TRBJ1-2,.,CASSQEAGLPYGYTF,TGCGCCAGCAGCCAAGAGGCCGGACTGCCCTATGGCTACACCTTC
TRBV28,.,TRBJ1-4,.,CASSLKGLATNEKLFF,TGTGCCAGCAGTTTAAAGGGGCTGGCAACTAATGAAAAACTGTTTTTT
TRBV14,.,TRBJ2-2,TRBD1,CATQGDRGELFF,TGTGCCACGCAGGGGGACCGCGGGGAGCTGTTTTTT
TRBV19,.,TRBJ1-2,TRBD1,CASSRDRGNYGYTF,TGTGCCAGTAGTCGGGACAGGGGGAACTATGGCTACACCTTC
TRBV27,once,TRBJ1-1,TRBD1,CASSSHPDRSTEAFF,TGTGCCAGCAGTTCCCACCCGGACAGGAGCACTGAAGCTTTCTTT
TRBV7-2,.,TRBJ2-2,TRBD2,CASSWATSGNTGELFF,TGTGCCAGCAGCTGGGCCACTAGCGGAAACACCGGGGAGCTGTTTTTT
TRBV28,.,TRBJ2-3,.,CASQGEGTDTQYF,TGTGCCAGCCAGGGTGAGGGCACAGATACGCAGTATTTT
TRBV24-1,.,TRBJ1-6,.,CATKGGSPLHF,TGTGCCACCAAGGGAGGTTCACCCCTCCACTTT
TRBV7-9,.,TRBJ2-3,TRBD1,CASSLGGQGTDTQYF,TGTGCCAGCAGCTTAGGAGGACAGGGTACAGATACGCAGTATTTT
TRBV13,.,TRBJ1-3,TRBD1,CASSAGQGNTIYF,TGTGCCAGCAGCGCGGGACAGGGAAACACCATATATTTT
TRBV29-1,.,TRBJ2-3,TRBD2,CSVEGLAGDTQYF,TGCAGCGTTGAGGGACTAGCGGGAGATACGCAGTATTTT
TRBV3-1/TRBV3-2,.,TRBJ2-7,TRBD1,CASSQALGQGREQYF,TGTGCCAGCAGCCAAGCTCTGGGACAGGGGCGCGAGCAGTACTTC
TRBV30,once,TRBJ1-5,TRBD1,CAWSGQGGYAPQHF,TGTGCCTGGAGCGGACAGGGGGGTTATGCGCCCCAGCATTTT
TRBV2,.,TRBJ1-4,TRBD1,CASRETGEGVDNEKLFF,TGTGCCAGCAGGGAGACAGGGGAAGGCGTTGATAATGAAAAACTGTTTTTT
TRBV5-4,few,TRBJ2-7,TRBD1,CASSPTGGGEQYF,TGTGCCAGCAGCCCGACAGGGGGGGGTGAGCAGTACTTC
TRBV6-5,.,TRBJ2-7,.,CASYGGVDYEQYF,TGTGCCAGCTACGGAGGAGTAGACTACGAGCAGTACTTC
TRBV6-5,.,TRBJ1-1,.,CASRGALGNTEAFF,TGTGCCAGCAGAGGGGCTTTGGGGAACACTGAAGCTTTCTTT
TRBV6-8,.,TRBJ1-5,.,CASSYPILIRGEGQPQHF,TGTGCCAGCAGTTACCCGATCCTTATCCGGGGGGAGGGTCAGCCCCAGCATTTT
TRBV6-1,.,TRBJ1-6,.,CASSEVGQGNSPLHF,TGTGCCAGCAGTGAAGTCGGGCAGGGGAATTCACCCCTCCACTTT
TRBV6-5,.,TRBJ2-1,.,CASSPTEYNEQFF,TGTGCCAGCAGTCCGACAGAATACAATGAGCAGTTCTTC
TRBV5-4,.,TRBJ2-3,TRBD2,CASTQRLAGGSTDTQYF,TGTGCCAGCACCCAAAGACTAGCGGGAGGGAGCACAGATACGCAGTATTTT
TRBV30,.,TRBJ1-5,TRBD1,CAWARTGGGNQPQHF,TGTGCCTGGGCCAGGACAGGGGGCGGCAATCAGCCCCAGCATTTT
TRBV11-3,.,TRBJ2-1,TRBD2,CASSLAPPLAGGNNEQFF,TGTGCCAGCAGCTTAGCCCCTCCTCTAGCGGGCGGAAACAATGAGCAGTTCTTC
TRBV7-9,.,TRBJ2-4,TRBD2,CASSGTSGRGGIQYF,TGTGCCAGCAGCGGGACTAGCGGGAGGGGAGGCATTCAGTACTTC
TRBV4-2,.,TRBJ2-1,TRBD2,CASSPRGTSSYNEQFF,TGTGCCAGCAGCCCACGAGGGACTAGCAGTTACAATGAGCAGTTCTTC
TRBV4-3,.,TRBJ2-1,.,CASGVERGNEQFF,TGCGCCAGCGGGGTGGAAAGGGGCAATGAGCAGTTCTTC
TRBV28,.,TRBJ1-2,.,CASRSLGPTVNYGYTF,TGTGCCAGCAGATCCCTGGGTCCGACAGTCAACTATGGCTACACCTTC
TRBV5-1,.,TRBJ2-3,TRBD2,CASSLATSGGYTDTQYF,TGCGCCAGCAGCTTGGCCACTAGCGGGGGATACACAGATACGCAGTATTTT
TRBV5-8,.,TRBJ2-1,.,CASNNREYEQFF,TGTGCCAGCAACAATAGGGAGTATGAGCAGTTCTTC
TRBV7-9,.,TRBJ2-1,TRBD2,CASSLSGRALYNEQFF,TGTGCCAGCAGCTTGAGCGGGAGGGCCCTGTACAATGAGCAGTTCTTC
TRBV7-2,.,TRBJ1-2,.,CASSLGTVNYGYTF,TGTGCCAGCAGCTTAGGGACAGTTAACTATGGCTACACCTTC
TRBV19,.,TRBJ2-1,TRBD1,CASSTQGRGNEQFF,TGTGCCAGTAGTACACAGGGGAGAGGCAATGAGCAGTTCTTC
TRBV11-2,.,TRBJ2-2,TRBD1,CASRGQGANTGELFF,TGTGCCAGCAGGGGACAGGGGGCGAACACCGGGGAGCTGTTTTTT
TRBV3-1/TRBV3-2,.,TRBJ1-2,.,CASSQEQGYTF,TGTGCCAGCAGCCAGGAACAGGGTTACACCTTC